One sample yielded the 26 T cell receptor beta chains listed below, sequenced in a study of blood T cell repertoires in COVID-19 (dated by TCRdb to about 2020). Library creation used the immunoSEQ multiplex PCR assay. TCRdb re-hosts the immuneACCESS table, in-frame sequences only. Its copies lack some clones; in the studies checked, an unresolved V gene accounts for under half of them, and the cause for the rest is not known. This sample lists about 80,000 clones; 80% to 90% were detected once. The top ten clones comprise around 15% of the sample. Sequences were obtained from peripheral blood. The receptors were sampled from a woman of 80 years or more with acute or convalescent COVID-19.

This clone was seen many times. The chain carries TRBV2 and TRBJ2-2; no clear D gene. Germline CDR1 and CDR2: SNHLY and FYNNEI. This CDR3 region has 16 residues. The V and J ends lost 4 bases and 1 base respectively, with 13 bases between them. The CDR3 spells CASSAPESLNTGELFF. For the CDR3, the DNA is TGTGCCAGCAGTGCGCCAGAATCATTGAACACCGGGGAGCTGTTTTTT.

In this sample, this clone turned up once. This chain connects TRBV11-3 to TRBJ2-2; the D is unclear. Trimming stripped 2 bases from V and 0 bases from J, with 4 bases between. The CDR3 sequence is 14 residues long. CDR1 is SGHNT, CDR2 YENEEA, per germline. The CDR3 sequence: CASSLIANTGELFF. The DNA of the CDR3 is TGTGCCAGCAGCTTAATCGCGAACACCGGGGAGCTGTTTTTT.

The chain recombines TRBV2 with TRBJ1-1; D gene unclear. From germline, CDR1 is SNHLY and CDR2 FYNNEI. The CDR3 loop spans 14 amino acids. V shed 11 bases and J shed 3 bases, with 19 bases lying between them. In nucleotides, the CDR3 is TGTGCCCTCAGGCAGGCGGGGTGGGACACTGAAGCTTTCTTT. The encoded protein is CALRQAGWDTEAFF.

The chain employs TRBV29-1 and TRBJ1-1; D is perhaps TRBD1 (6 bases). From germline, CDR1 is SQVTM and CDR2 ANQGSEA. V was pared by 5 bases and J by 0 bases, with 10 bases between. The CDR3 sequence is 13 residues long. The CDR3 reads CSVPGVMNTEAFF. CDR3 nucleotide sequence: TGCAGCGTTCCAGGGGTCATGAACACTGAAGCTTTCTTT.

The V and J genes are TRBV30 and TRBJ2-5; D gene ambiguous. Germline values: CDR1 GTSNPN, CDR2 SVGIG (reference sequence). The CDR3 covers 13 residues. The V end lost 5 bases, the J end lost 7 bases, and 17 bases lay between the germline ends. CDR3 in amino acids: CAWAPLVLGTQYF. CDR3 nucleotide sequence: TGTGCCTGGGCCCCTCTAGTTTTGGGGACCCAGTACTTC.

The chain links TRBV18 to TRBJ2-2; D might be TRBD1 (5 bases). V shed 6 bases and J shed 1 base, with 9 bases lying between them. The CDR3 extends over 14 amino acids. From germline, CDR1 is KGHSH and CDR2 LQKENI. The chain's CDR3 is CASSLDRNTGELFF. The CDR3 bases are TGTGCCAGCTCCCTCGACAGGAACACCGGGGAGCTGTTTTTT.

This clone was counted a few times. This rearrangement joins TRBV7-2 to TRBJ2-7; D is possibly TRBD2 (5 bases). The V gene lost 5 bases and the J gene lost 2 bases, with 16 bases spanning the gap. Germline assignment: CDR1 SGHTA and CDR2 FQGNSA. The CDR3 runs 15 residues. CDR3 sequence (DNA): TGTGCCAGCAGCGTTTCACTAGGGCAAACCTACGAGCAGTACTTC. Its protein product is CASSVSLGQTYEQYF.

The chain couples TRBV19 to TRBJ2-2; TRBD1 might be the D (5 bases). The V and J ends lost 4 bases and 6 bases respectively, with 12 bases between them. This CDR3 is 14 amino acids long. Per the germline V gene, CDR1 is LNHDA and CDR2 is SQIVND (reference sequence). Written as DNA, the CDR3 is TGTGCCAGTAGTACTTGGACATCTCCCGGGGAGCTGTTTTTT. This sequence encodes CASSTWTSPGELFF. Full variable domain (remainder filled in from reference TRBV19 and TRBJ2-2): DGGITQSPKYLFRKEGQNVTLSCEQNLNHDAMYWYRQDPGQGLRLIYYSQIVNDFQKGDIAEGYSVSREKKESFPLTVTSAQKNPTAFYLCASSTWTSPGELFFGEGSRLTVL.

V gene TRBV7-8 combines with J gene TRBJ1-5, with D maybe TRBD1 (6 bases). CDR1 SGHVS and CDR2 FQNEAQ come from the germline V gene. This CDR3 is built from 15 residues. With 3 bases removed from V and 1 base from J, the gap between germline ends came to 10 bases. CDR3 amino acids: CASSFQTGSNQPQHF. CDR3 DNA sequence: TGTGCCAGCAGCTTCCAGACAGGAAGCAATCAGCCCCAGCATTTT.

The chain uses TRBV30 and TRBJ2-1, with D possibly being TRBD1 (7 bases). CDR3 size: 16 residues. Trimming pared 3 bases from V and 3 bases from J, leaving 18 bases between. Germline V gene lookup returns CDR1 GTSNPN and CDR2 SVGIG (reference sequence). The CDR3 DNA is TGTGCCTGGAGAGAGCGCAGGGGGGTTAACTACAATGAGCAGTTCTTC. This sequence encodes CAWRERRGVNYNEQFF. Variable domain in full (rest from reference TRBV30 and TRBJ2-1): SQTIHQWPATLVQPVGSPLSLECTVEGTSNPNLYWYRQAAGRGLQLLFYSVGIGQISSEVPQNLSASRPQDRQFILSSKKLLLSDSGFYLCAWRERRGVNYNEQFFGPGTRLTVL.

In its sample, this clone was seen once. In DNA, the CDR3 is TGTGCCAGCAGTTACTCGACGGGGTCCTCCCAAGGCTACACCTTC. It yields the protein CASSYSTGSSQGYTF. This chain connects TRBV6-5 to TRBJ1-2; D uncertain. This CDR3 region has 15 residues. Germline lookup yields CDR1 MNHEY and CDR2 SVGAGI. V was pared by 0 bases and J by 8 bases, with 16 bases between.

This clone was seen once. This chain links TRBV18 with TRBJ2-7; D gene ambiguous. This CDR3 spans 15 amino acids. Trimming removed 0 bases from V and 2 bases from J, with 11 bases in between. Per germline, CDR1 KGHSH and CDR2 LQKENI. This chain's CDR3 is CASSPPGTTTYEQYF. The CDR3 DNA is TGTGCCAGCTCACCACCGGGCACAACGACCTACGAGCAGTACTTC.

This chain links TRBV19 with TRBJ1-2; 7 nucleotides align to TRBD1. V was pared by 5 bases and J by 8 bases, with 8 bases of the junction left unmatched. Germline CDR1 reads LNHDA; CDR2 reads SQIVND (reference sequence). The length of the CDR3 is 13 residues. CDR3 DNA sequence: TGTGCCAGTAGTCAAGGACAGGCCATGGGCTACACCTTC. Its translation: CASSQGQAMGYTF.

This sequence joins TRBV5-6 and TRBJ2-7, with D unresolved. The germline CDR1 and CDR2 sequences are SGHDT and YYEEEE. The CDR3 has 13 residues. The V end lost 4 bases, the J end lost 4 bases, and 12 bases lay between the germline ends. CDR3 loop: CASSPGPVYEQYF. The CDR3 DNA reads TGTGCCAGCAGCCCGGGTCCGGTTTACGAGCAGTACTTC.

The chain uses TRBV6-5 and TRBJ2-2, with D hard to call. V was cut by 0 bases and J by 8 bases, with 7 bases left in between. This CDR3 has 13 residues. Germline V gene data show CDR1 as MNHEY and CDR2 as SVGAGI. CDR3 coding DNA: TGTGCCAGCAGTTACTCTTGGGCTGGGGAGCTGTTTTTT. It specifies CASSYSWAGELFF.

The chain joins TRBV2 to TRBJ2-7; possible D gene TRBD1, 6 bases. V was shortened by 6 bases and J by 4 bases, with 19 bases between the two germline ends. Germline V gene lookup returns CDR1 SNHLY and CDR2 FYNNEI. The CDR3 is made up of 15 amino acids. CDR3 nucleotide sequence: TGTGCCAGCAGGGACAGAGGGTCGCTGGGGTACGAGCAGTACTTC. Translation: CASRDRGSLGYEQYF.

This chain uses TRBV11-2 with TRBJ1-6; the match to TRBD1 covers 9 bases. This CDR3 comprises 14 residues. The junction had 3 bases not matched to a gene; V was cut back by 5 bases and J by 7 bases. Germline assignment: CDR1 SGHAT and CDR2 FQNNGV. The DNA of the CDR3 is TGTGCCAGCAGCCCCGGACAGGGGAATTCACCCCTCCACTTT. It yields the protein CASSPGQGNSPLHF.

V and J are TRBV10-2 and TRBJ2-5; 8 nucleotides align to TRBD2. CDR3 length: 15 residues. J gave up 2 bases and V 3 bases, and 5 bases lay outside the gene matches. Germline V gene lookup returns CDR1 WSHSY and CDR2 SAAADI. The DNA of the CDR3 is TGCGCCAGCAGTGACTCCCAGCGGGGGCAAGAGACCCAGTACTTC. Encoded protein: CASSDSQRGQETQYF.

The chain joins TRBV28 to TRBJ1-2; no definite D call. CDR3 length: 13 residues. V lost 4 bases and J lost 4, with 10 bases in between. Germline loops: CDR1 MDHEN, CDR2 SYDVKM. CDR3 sequence: CASSSLGSYGYTF. The DNA of the CDR3 is TGTGCCAGCAGTTCCTTGGGCAGCTATGGCTACACCTTC.

The V and J genes are TRBV5-5 and TRBJ1-1; a possible D gene is TRBD1 (5 bases). Germline assignment: CDR1 SGHKS and CDR2 YYEKEE (reference sequence). Deletions cut 6 bases from V and 1 base from J, with 22 bases between. This CDR3 has 17 residues. CDR3 sequence reads: CASTVGLGRPTNTEAFF. The CDR3, as DNA: TGTGCCAGCACCGTGGGGCTCGGCAGGCCGACGAACACTGAAGCTTTCTTT.

The chain joins TRBV6-6 to TRBJ2-7, with 7 bases matching TRBD2. The trim removed 2 bases at V and 7 bases at J, leaving 8 bases unmatched. This CDR3 is built from 14 residues. The germline V gene has CDR1 MNHNY and CDR2 SVGAGI (reference sequence). CDR3 loop: CASSYDPSGREQYF. For the CDR3, the DNA is TGTGCCAGCAGTTACGATCCGTCCGGGAGGGAGCAGTACTTC.

The J gene is TRBJ1-2, the V gene TRBV15, with D perhaps TRBD1 (5 bases). The germline CDR1 and CDR2 sequences are LNHNV and YYDKDF (reference sequence). CDR3 length: 13 residues. V lost 5 bases to trimming and J lost 6 bases, with 13 bases between them. The chain's CDR3 is CATSLVQGNGYTF. The CDR3 DNA follows: TGTGCCACCAGCCTCGTCCAGGGTAATGGCTACACCTTC.

In its sample, this clone was seen a few times. The chain links TRBV27 to TRBJ2-7; weak D call: TRBD1 (6 bases). The CDR3 sequence is 14 residues long. V was pared by 3 bases and J by 6 bases, with 15 bases between. Germline CDR1 is MNHEY and CDR2 is SMNVEV (reference sequence). CDR3 amino acids: CASSFRSAGAEQYF. DNA of the CDR3: TGTGCCAGCAGTTTTCGGTCGGCAGGGGCCGAGCAGTACTTC.

The chain carries TRBV29-1 and TRBJ2-7, with 9 bases lining up with TRBD1. Germline V lookup: CDR1 SQVTM, CDR2 ANQGSEA. This CDR3 has 13 amino acids. Unmatched junction bases numbered 4, after V lost 4 bases and J lost 3 bases. The CDR3 DNA sequence: TGCAGCGTTGGAGGGACAGGGTTCTACGAGCAGTACTTC. Translating gives CSVGGTGFYEQYF.

The genes are TRBV6-5 and TRBJ1-1, with a possible D match to TRBD1 (6 bases). The ends were cut back, 6 bases at V and 1 base at J, with 12 bases in the middle. Germline CDR1 and CDR2: MNHEY and SVGAGI. The CDR3 runs 14 residues. The CDR3 nucleotides read TGTGCCAGCAGCTATACCAGGGGGAACACTGAAGCTTTCTTT. It encodes CASSYTRGNTEAFF.

The chain employs TRBV25-1 and TRBJ1-5; D is undetermined. V was shortened by 3 bases and J by 4 bases, with 7 bases between the two germline ends. Germline V CDR1 and CDR2: MGHDK, SYGVNS. CDR3 length equals 13 residues. CDR3 region: CASSERENQPQHF. The CDR3 DNA reads TGTGCCAGCAGTGAGCGAGAAAATCAGCCCCAGCATTTT.